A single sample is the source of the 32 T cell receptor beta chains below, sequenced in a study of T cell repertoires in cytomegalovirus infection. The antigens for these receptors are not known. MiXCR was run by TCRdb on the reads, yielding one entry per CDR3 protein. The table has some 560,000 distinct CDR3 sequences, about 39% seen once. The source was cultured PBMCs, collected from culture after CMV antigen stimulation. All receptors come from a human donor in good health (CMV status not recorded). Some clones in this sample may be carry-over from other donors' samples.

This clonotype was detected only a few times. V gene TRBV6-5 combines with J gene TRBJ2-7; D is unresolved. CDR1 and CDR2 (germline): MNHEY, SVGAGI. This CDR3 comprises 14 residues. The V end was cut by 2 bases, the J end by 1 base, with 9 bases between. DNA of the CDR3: TGTGCCAGCAGTTACGCAAGGGCATCCTACGAGCAGTACTTC. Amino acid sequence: CASSYARASYEQYF.

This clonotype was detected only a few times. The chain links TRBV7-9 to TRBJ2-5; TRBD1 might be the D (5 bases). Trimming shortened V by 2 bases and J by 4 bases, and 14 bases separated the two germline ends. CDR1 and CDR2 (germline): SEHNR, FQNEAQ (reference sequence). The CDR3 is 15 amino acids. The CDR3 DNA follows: TGTGCCAGCAGCTTACCAGGGCCCCAAGGAGAGACCCAGTACTTC. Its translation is CASSLPGPQGETQYF.

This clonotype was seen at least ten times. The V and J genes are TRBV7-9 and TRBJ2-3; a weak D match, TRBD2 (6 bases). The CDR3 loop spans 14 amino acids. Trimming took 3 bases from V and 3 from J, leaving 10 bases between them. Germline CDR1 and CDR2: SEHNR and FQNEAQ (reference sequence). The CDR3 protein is CASSLVGGTDTQYF. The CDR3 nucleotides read TGTGCCAGCAGCTTGGTCGGGGGAACAGATACGCAGTATTTT.

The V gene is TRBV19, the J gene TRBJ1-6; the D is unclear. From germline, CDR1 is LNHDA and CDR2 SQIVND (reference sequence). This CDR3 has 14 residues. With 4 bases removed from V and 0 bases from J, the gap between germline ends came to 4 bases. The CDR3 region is CASSTSSYNSPLHF. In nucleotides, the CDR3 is TGTGCCAGTAGTACGAGCTCCTATAATTCACCCCTCCACTTT.

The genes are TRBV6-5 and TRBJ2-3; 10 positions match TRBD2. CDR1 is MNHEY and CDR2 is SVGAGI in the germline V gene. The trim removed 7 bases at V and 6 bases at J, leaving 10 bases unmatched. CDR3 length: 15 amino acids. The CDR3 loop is CASTQLAGGLDTQYF. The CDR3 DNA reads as TGTGCCAGCACCCAATTAGCGGGAGGCTTGGATACGCAGTATTTT.

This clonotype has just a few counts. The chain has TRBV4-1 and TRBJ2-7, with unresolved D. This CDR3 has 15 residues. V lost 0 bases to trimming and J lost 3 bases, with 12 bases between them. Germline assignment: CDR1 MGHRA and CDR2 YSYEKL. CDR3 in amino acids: CASSQDYFGDYEQYF. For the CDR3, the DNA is TGCGCCAGCAGCCAAGACTACTTTGGGGACTACGAGCAGTACTTC.

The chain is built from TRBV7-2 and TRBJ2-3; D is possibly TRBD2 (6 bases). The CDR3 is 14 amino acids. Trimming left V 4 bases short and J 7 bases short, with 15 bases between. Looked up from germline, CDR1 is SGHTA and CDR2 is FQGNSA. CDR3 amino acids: CASSSGTYLYTQYF. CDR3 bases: TGTGCCAGCAGCTCTGGGACTTACCTTTATACGCAGTATTTT.

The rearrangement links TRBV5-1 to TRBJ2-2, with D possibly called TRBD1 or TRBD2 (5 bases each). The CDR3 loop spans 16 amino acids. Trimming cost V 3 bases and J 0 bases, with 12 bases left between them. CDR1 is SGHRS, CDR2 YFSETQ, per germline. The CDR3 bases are TGCGCCAGCAGCTCCTCCGGGACGCCGAACACCGGGGAGCTGTTTTTT. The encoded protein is CASSSSGTPNTGELFF. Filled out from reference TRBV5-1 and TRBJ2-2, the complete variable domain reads KAGVTQTPRYLIKTRGQQVTLSCSPISGHRSVSWYQQTPGQGLQFLFEYFSETQRNKGNFPGRFSGRQFSNSRSEMNVSTLELGDSALYLCASSSSGTPNTGELFFGEGSRLTVL.

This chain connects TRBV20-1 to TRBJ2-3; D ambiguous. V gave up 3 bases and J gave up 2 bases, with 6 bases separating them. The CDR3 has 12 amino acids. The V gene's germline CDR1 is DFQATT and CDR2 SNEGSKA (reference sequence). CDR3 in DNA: TGCAGTGCTAGTCTGAACACAGATACGCAGTATTTT. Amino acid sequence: CSASLNTDTQYF.

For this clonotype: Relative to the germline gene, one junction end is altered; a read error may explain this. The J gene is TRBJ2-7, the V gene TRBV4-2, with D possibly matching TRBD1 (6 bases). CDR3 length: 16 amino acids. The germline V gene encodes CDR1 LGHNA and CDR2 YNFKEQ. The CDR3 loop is CASSQEGRGSPYEQYF. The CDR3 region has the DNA TGTGCTAGCAGCCAAGAGGGCAGGGGTAGTCCCTACGAGCAGTACTTC.

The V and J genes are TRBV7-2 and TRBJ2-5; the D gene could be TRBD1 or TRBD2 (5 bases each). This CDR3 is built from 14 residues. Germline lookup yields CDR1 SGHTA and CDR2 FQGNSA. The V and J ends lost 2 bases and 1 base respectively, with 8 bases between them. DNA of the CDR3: TGTGCCAGCAGCTTATGGGGGTTCCAAGAGACCCAGTACTTC. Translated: CASSLWGFQETQYF.

The CDR3 loop is CAISEPRTGRGSYEQYF. CDR3 in DNA: TGTGCCATCAGTGAACCCCGAACCGGAAGGGGGTCGTACGAGCAGTACTTC. This sequence joins TRBV10-3 and TRBJ2-7, with D possibly matching TRBD1 (6 bases). CDR1 is ENHRY and CDR2 is SYGVKD in the germline V gene. Trimming pared 3 bases from V and 4 bases from J, leaving 22 bases between. This CDR3 has 17 residues.

The CDR3 here is CASRRDPRGKDEQFF. Written as DNA, the CDR3 is TGTGCCAGCAGACGGGACCCGCGGGGTAAAGATGAGCAGTTCTTC. The V and J genes are TRBV4-2 and TRBJ2-1; D may be TRBD2 (6 bases). The CDR3 loop spans 15 amino acids. Trimming pared 6 bases from V and 8 bases from J, leaving 20 bases between. Germline V gene sequence: CDR1 LGHNA, CDR2 YNFKEQ.

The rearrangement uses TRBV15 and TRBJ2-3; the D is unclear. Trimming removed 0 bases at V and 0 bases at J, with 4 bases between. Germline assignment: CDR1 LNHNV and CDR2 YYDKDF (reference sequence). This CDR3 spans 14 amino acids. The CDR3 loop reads CATSRESSTDTQYF. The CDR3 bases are TGTGCCACCAGCAGAGAGAGTAGCACAGATACGCAGTATTTT.

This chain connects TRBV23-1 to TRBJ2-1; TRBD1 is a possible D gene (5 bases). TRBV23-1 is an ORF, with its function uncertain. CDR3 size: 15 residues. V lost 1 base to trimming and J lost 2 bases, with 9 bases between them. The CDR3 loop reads CASSQLVGPYNEQFF. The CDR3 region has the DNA TGCGCCAGCAGTCAATTGGTGGGGCCCTACAATGAGCAGTTCTTC.

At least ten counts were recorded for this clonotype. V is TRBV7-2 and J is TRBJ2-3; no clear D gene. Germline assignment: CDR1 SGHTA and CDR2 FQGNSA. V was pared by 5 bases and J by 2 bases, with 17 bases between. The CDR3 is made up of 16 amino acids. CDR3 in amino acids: CASSRTSSMDTDTQYF. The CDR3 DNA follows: TGTGCCAGCAGCCGTACGTCGTCAATGGACACAGATACGCAGTATTTT.

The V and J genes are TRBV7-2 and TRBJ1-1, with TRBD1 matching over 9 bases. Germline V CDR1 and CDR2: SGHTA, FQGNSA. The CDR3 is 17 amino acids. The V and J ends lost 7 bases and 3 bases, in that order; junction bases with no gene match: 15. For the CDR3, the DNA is TGTGCCAGCACCGGGGGGGGGACAGGGAGGATGGACACTGAAGCTTTCTTT. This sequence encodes CASTGGGTGRMDTEAFF.

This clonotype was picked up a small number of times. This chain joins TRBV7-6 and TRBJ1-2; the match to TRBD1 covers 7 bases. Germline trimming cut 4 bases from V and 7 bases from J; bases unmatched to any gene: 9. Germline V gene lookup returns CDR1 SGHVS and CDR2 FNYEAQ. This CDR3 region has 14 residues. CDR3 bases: TGTGCCAGCAGCTCCAGAGGGGGCGCGACTGGCTACACCTTC. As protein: CASSSRGGATGYTF.

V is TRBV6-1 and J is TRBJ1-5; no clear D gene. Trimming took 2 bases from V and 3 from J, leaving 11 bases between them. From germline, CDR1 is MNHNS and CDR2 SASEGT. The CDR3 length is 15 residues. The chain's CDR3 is CASSELGRVNQPQHF. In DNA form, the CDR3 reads TGTGCCAGCAGTGAATTGGGTAGGGTCAATCAGCCCCAGCATTTT.

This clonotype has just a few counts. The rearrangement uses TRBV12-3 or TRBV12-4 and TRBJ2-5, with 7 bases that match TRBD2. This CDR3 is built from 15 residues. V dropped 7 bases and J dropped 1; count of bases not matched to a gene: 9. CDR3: CASIPGGFGQETQYF. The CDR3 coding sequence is TGTGCCAGCATCCCCGGGGGGTTCGGCCAAGAGACCCAGTACTTC.

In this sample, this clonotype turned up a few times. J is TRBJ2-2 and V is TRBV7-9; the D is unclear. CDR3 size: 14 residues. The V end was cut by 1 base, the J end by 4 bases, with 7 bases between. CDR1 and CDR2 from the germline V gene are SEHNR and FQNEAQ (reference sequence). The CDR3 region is CASSLETSTGELFF. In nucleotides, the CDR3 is TGTGCCAGCAGCTTAGAGACGTCCACCGGGGAGCTGTTTTTT.

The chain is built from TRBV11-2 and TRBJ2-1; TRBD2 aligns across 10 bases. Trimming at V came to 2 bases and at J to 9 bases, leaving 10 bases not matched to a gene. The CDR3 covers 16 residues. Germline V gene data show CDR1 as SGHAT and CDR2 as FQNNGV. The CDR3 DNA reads TGTGCCAGCAGCTTAAAGCGGGGGGGCCTTAGCATTGAGCAGTTCTTC. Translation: CASSLKRGGLSIEQFF.

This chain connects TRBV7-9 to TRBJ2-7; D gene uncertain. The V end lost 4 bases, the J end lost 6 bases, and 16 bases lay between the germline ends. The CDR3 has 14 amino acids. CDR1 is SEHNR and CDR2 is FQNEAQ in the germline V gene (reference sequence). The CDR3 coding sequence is TGTGCCAGCAGCTCTGACGGACCTCTCCGCGAGCAGTACTTC. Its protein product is CASSSDGPLREQYF.

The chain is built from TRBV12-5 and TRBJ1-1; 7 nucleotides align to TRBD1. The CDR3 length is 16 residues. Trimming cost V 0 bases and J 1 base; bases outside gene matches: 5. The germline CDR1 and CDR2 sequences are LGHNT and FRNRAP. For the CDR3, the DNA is TGTGCTAGTGGTTTGGTACTTGGACAGGAGAACACTGAAGCTTTCTTT. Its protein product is CASGLVLGQENTEAFF.

The CDR3 protein is CASNRNNEQFF. The CDR3 DNA is TGTGCCAGCAACAGGAACAATGAGCAGTTCTTC. The rearrangement uses TRBV6-2 or TRBV6-3 and TRBJ2-1, with D perhaps matching TRBD1 (5 bases). The CDR3 is 11 amino acids. Germline V gene data show CDR1 as MNHEY and CDR2 as SVGEGT. Trimming removed 7 bases at V and 5 bases at J, with 6 bases between.

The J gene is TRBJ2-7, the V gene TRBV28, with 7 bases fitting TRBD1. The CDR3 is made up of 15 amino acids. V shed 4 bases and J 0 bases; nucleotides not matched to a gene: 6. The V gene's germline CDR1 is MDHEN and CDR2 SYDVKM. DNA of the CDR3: TGTGCCAGCAGTTCACAGACAGGGCGCTCCTACGAGCAGTACTTC. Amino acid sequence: CASSSQTGRSYEQYF.

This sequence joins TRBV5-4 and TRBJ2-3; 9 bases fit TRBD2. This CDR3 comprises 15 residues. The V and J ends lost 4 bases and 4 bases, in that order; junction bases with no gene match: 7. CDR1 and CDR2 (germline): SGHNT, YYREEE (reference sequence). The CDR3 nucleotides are TGTGCCAGCAGCGGGAAGGCGGGGGGGCCAGATACGCAGTATTTT. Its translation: CASSGKAGGPDTQYF. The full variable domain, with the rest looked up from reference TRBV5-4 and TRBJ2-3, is ETGVTQSPTHLIKTRGQQVTLRCSSQSGHNTVSWYQQALGQGPQFIFQYYREEENGRGNFPPRFSGLQFPNYSSELNVNALELDDSALYLCASSGKAGGPDTQYFGPGTRLTVL.

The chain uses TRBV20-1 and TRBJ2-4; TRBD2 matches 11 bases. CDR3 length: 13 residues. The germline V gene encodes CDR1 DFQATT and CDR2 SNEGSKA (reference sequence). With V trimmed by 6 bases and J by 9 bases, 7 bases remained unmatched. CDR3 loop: CSAPTSGIGIQYF. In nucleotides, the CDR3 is TGCAGTGCCCCGACTAGCGGGATAGGCATTCAGTACTTC.

DNA of the CDR3: TGTGCCAGCAGCTGGGGGTGGTGGCCTAACAATGAGCAGTTCTTC. This codes for CASSWGWWPNNEQFF. The chain uses TRBV7-8 and TRBJ2-1; D possibly matches TRBD1 or TRBD2 (5 bases each). The V gene lost 4 bases and the J gene lost 5 bases, with 15 bases spanning the gap. Germline assignment: CDR1 SGHVS and CDR2 FQNEAQ. This CDR3 comprises 15 residues.

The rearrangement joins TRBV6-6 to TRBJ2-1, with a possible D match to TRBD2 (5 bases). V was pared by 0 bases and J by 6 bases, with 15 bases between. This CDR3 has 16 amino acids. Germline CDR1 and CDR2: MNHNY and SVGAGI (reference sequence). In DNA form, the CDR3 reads TGTGCCAGCAGTTACTCGACGGGAAACGGGCGCAATGAGCAGTTCTTC. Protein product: CASSYSTGNGRNEQFF.

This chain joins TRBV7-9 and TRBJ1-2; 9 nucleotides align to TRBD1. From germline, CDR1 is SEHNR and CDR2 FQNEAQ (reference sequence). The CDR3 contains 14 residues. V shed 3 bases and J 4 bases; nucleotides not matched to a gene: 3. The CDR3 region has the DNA TGTGCCAGCAGCTTTACAGGGGGCCCCTATGGCTACACCTTC. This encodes CASSFTGGPYGYTF.

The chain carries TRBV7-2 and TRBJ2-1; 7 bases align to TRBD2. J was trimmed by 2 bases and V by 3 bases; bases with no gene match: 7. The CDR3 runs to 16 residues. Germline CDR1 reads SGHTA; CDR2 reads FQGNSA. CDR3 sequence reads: CASSFITGGPYNEQFF. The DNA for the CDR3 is TGTGCCAGCAGCTTTATAACGGGAGGTCCCTACAATGAGCAGTTCTTC. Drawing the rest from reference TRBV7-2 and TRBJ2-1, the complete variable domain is GAGVSQSPSNKVTEKGKDVELRCDPISGHTALYWYRQSLGQGLEFLIYFQGNSAPDKSGLPSDRFSAERTGGSVSTLTIQRTQQEDSAVYLCASSFITGGPYNEQFFGPGTRLTVL.